What follows is one TCR beta chain and its context. Its antigen is still unknown. This entry is derived from a study of T cell responses to AZD1222 COVID-19 vaccine. General study results and limits: Two doses of AZD1222 preceded a rise in Spike-specific TCR breadth and depth. Only six or seven AZD1222 recipients were seropositive at baseline.

CDR3 length equals 15 residues. The germline V gene encodes CDR1 MDHEN and CDR2 SYDVKM. J was trimmed by 3 bases and V by 8 bases; bases with no gene match: 8. TCRdb keeps only in-frame clones here, not all; method: immunoSEQ multiplex PCR. The sample yields some 140,000 clones, 70% to 90% seen once. This TCR was recovered from an adult in good health. The sample here was peripheral blood, taken on day 0 of MenACWY control vaccination. The chain employs TRBV28 and TRBJ2-3; 10 nucleotides match TRBD1. CDR3 in DNA: TGTGCCAGCGGAACCCCGGGACAGGGGACAGATACGCAGTATTTT. Its translation: CASGTPGQGTDTQYF.